A few counts support the clone carrying this TCR beta chain. The sample is drawn from a study of T cells in localized non-small cell lung cancer. Generated by immunoSEQ multiplex PCR, the TCRdb table keeps only in-frame clones and is missing some. The top ten hold roughly 16% of the sample, which has around 2,700 clones, under 30% seen once. Trimming cost V 2 bases and J 2 bases, with 6 bases left between them. The CDR3 totals 13 residues. Looked up from germline, CDR1 is MNHGY and CDR2 is SAAAGT. This sample comprised lung tumor tissue, obtained before any cancer treatment. This chain connects TRBV6-8 to TRBJ1-1; D is possibly TRBD1 (6 bases). This sequence was found in a female donor over 55 with stage II squamous cell lung carcinoma. Here the CDR3 reads CASSYGGNTEAFF. The CDR3 nucleotides are TGTGCCAGCAGTTACGGGGGCAACACTGAAGCTTTCTTT.